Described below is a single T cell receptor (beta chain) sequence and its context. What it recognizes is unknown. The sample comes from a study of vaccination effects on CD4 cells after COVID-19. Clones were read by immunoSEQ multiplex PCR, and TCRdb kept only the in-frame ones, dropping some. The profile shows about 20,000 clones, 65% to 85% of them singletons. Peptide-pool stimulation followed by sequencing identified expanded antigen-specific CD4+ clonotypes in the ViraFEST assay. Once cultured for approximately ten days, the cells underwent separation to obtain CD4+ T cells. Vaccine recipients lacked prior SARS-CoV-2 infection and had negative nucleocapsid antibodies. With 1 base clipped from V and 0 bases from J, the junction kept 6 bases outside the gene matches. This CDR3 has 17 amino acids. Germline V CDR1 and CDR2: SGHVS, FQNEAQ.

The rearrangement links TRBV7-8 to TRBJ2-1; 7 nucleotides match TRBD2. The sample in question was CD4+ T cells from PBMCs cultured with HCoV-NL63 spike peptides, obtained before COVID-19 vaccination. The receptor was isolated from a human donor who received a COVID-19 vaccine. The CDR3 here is CASSLDPAGSSYNEQFF. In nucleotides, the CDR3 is TGTGCCAGCAGCTTAGATCCAGCGGGGAGCTCCTACAATGAGCAGTTCTTC.